The clone carrying this T cell receptor (beta chain) was seen a handful of times. Germline CDR1 and CDR2: MDHEN and SYDVKM. Deletions cut 5 bases from V and 3 bases from J, with 22 bases between. This CDR3 is built from 17 residues. The source of the sample is a study of response to subunit inactivated influenza vaccine. TCRdb called the RT-PCR reads again in MiXCR, with one record for every CDR3 protein. The top ten clones hold under 2.5% of a sample with roughly 520,000 distinct CDR3 sequences, 25% of them seen once. The source of this sequence is a middle-aged man who received an inactivated influenza vaccine. This chain uses TRBV28 with TRBJ1-2; possibly TRBD1 for D (6 bases). The sequences come from CD4+ T cells sorted from PBMCs, collected 5 days after vaccination. The CDR3 loop is CASSTPLKKTGDYGYTF. The CDR3 DNA follows: TGTGCCAGCAGTACGCCGCTTAAAAAGACAGGTGACTATGGCTACACCTTC.